These T cell receptor beta chains were read from a single sample in a study of early T cells in non-severe SARS-CoV-2 infection. Via MiXCR, TCRdb re-called the 5' RACE reads, giving one row per CDR3 protein. This sample has fewer than 65,000 distinct CDR3 sequences, with 12% found just once. Sequenced: whole blood. Source of these receptors: an adult who was a healthcare worker with PCR-confirmed SARS-CoV-2 infection or an uninfected control (not recorded which). Each CDR3 is given with its conserved first and last residue. The D gene is left open where the match is weak. The size of a clone is reported for some rows only, either as once, few or many, or as a class for expanded clones.

j_gene | abundance | v_gene | d_gene | len | CDR3nt | CDR3aa
TRBJ1-2 | . | TRBV5-5 | TRBD1 | 11 | TGTGCCAGCAGCACGACAGGGTACTACACCTTC | CASSTTGYYTF
TRBJ2-1 | few | TRBV5-6 | TRBD1 | 16 | TGTGCCAGCAGCTCACGACAGGGGATTACGTACAATGAGCAGTTCTTC | CASSSRQGITYNEQFF
TRBJ2-7 | . | TRBV10-3 | . | 14 | TGTGCCATCAGTAACCGGGACGGGACCTACGAGCAGTACTTC | CAISNRDGTYEQYF
TRBJ2-7 | many | TRBV20-1 | . | 13 | TGCAGTGCTAGAGATGCGAGGATCTACGAGCAGTACTTC | CSARDARIYEQYF
TRBJ2-5 | few | TRBV6-4 | . | 13 | TGTGCCAGCAGCCTTAACCGGGGGGAGACCCAGTACTTC | CASSLNRGETQYF
TRBJ1-1 | few | TRBV12-3/TRBV12-4 | . | 12 | TGTGCCAGCTTCCAGAGTAACACTGAAGCTTTCTTT | CASFQSNTEAFF
TRBJ1-4 | few | TRBV2 | . | 13 | TGTGCCAGCAGTATCACTGACTTGGAAAAACTGTTTTTT | CASSITDLEKLFF
TRBJ1-2 | many | TRBV20-1 | . | 15 | TGCAGTGCTAGATCACCGGACTCTACGACCTATGGCTACACCTTC | CSARSPDSTTYGYTF
TRBJ1-2 | many | TRBV18 | TRBD1 | 14 | TGTGCCAGCTCACGCCCGGGAGGGGGCGAAGGCTACACCTTC | CASSRPGGGEGYTF
TRBJ2-7 | . | TRBV14 | . | 15 | TGTGCCAGCAGCCAAGATTTATGGGGGTCCTACGAGCAGTACTTC | CASSQDLWGSYEQYF
TRBJ2-1 | many | TRBV9 | TRBD2 | 15 | TGTGCCAGCAGCGCTCTAGCGGGAACCTACAATGAGCAGTTCTTC | CASSALAGTYNEQFF
TRBJ1-1 | many | TRBV9 | . | 16 | TGTGCCAGCAGCGTAGGACACGGGGGTCGGCGCACTGAAGCTTTCTTT | CASSVGHGGRRTEAFF
TRBJ2-5 | many | TRBV5-6 | . | 14 | TGTGCCAGCAGCTTGGTTTCAGGGCAAGAGACCCAGTACTTC | CASSLVSGQETQYF
TRBJ2-3 | many | TRBV4-3 | TRBD2 | 16 | TGCGCCAGCAGCCAAGGGACTAGGACTGACACAGATACGCAGTATTTT | CASSQGTRTDTDTQYF
TRBJ1-6 | few | TRBV11-2 | . | 16 | TGTGCCAGCAAAACCCAAGGAGGAGCGTATAATTCACCCCTCCACTTT | CASKTQGGAYNSPLHF
TRBJ2-7 | few | TRBV14 | . | 12 | TGTGCCAGCAGCGGAATAACGGGCGAGCAGTACTTC | CASSGITGEQYF
TRBJ2-7 | once | TRBV6-2/TRBV6-3 | . | 11 | TGTGCCAGCAGTCCGATCTACGAGCAGTACTTC | CASSPIYEQYF
TRBJ2-1 | . | TRBV25-1 | . | 15 | TGTGCCAGCAGTGAAAGCCCTCCCCGATACAATGAGCAGTTCTTC | CASSESPPRYNEQFF
TRBJ2-1 | many | TRBV7-9 | . | 15 | TGTGCCAGCAGCCCCGGGTCCTCCCTGGGAAATGAGCAGTTCTTC | CASSPGSSLGNEQFF
TRBJ2-1 | few | TRBV6-1 | . | 13 | TGTGCCAGCAGGGACAGCCCGGACAATGAGCAGTTCTTC | CASRDSPDNEQFF
TRBJ2-1 | few | TRBV9 | TRBD2 | 14 | TGTGCCAGCAGCGTAGGCATGGAGCGGGGTGAGCAGTTCTTC | CASSVGMERGEQFF
TRBJ1-2 | . | TRBV10-3 | . | 14 | TGTGCCATCAGTGGGGGGACCCGGTTCGGGGGCTACACCTTC | CAISGGTRFGGYTF
TRBJ2-5 | . | TRBV3-1 | TRBD1 | 14 | TGTGCCAGCAGCCCTGGGACAGTTCTAGAGACCCAGTACTTC | CASSPGTVLETQYF
TRBJ1-1 | many | TRBV5-1 | TRBD1 | 17 | TGCGCCAGCAGCTGGGGGGGTCCCGGGACAGGGAGCGCTGAAGCTTTCTTT | CASSWGGPGTGSAEAFF
TRBJ1-4 | . | TRBV28 | TRBD1 | 15 | TGTGCCAGCAGTCTACGACAGGGGGCGGGCGGAAAACTGTTTTTT | CASSLRQGAGGKLFF
TRBJ2-5 | . | TRBV7-9 | . | 14 | TGTGCCAGCAGCCCAGGGCCAAACCAAGAGACCCAGTACTTC | CASSPGPNQETQYF
TRBJ2-1 | . | TRBV4-1 | . | 15 | TGCGCCAGCAGCCAGGCCGGGACTTTCTACGATGAGCAGTTCTTC | CASSQAGTFYDEQFF
TRBJ1-1 | few | TRBV7-9 | . | 14 | TGTGCCAGCAGGCCGGGAGGGAGCGACACTGAAGCTTTCTTT | CASRPGGSDTEAFF
TRBJ2-3 | few | TRBV20-1 | . | 15 | TGCAGTGCTAGTCCGCTAGCGTGGGGCACAGATACGCAGTATTTT | CSASPLAWGTDTQYF
TRBJ2-3 | . | TRBV5-6 | . | 12 | TGTGCCAGCAGCTTGTACGCAGATACGCAGTATTTT | CASSLYADTQYF
TRBJ2-5 | . | TRBV6-2/TRBV6-3 | . | 16 | TGTGCCAGCAGCGGGGGCCGGGGTCGGCGCCAAGAGACCCAGTACTTC | CASSGGRGRRQETQYF
TRBJ2-7 | . | TRBV20-1 | TRBD2 | 16 | TGCAGTGCTAGAATCCTGACTAGCGGGACTGCCTGGGAGCAGTACTTC | CSARILTSGTAWEQYF
TRBJ1-6 | . | TRBV6-1 | . | 13 | TGTGCCAGCGACGGAGACAGGTTAACACCCCTCCACTTT | CASDGDRLTPLHF
TRBJ1-1 | many | TRBV29-1 | . | 14 | TGCAGCGTTTTCCTAGCAGGGGTGAGCACTGAAGCTTTCTTT | CSVFLAGVSTEAFF
TRBJ1-1 | few | TRBV2 | . | 16 | TGTGCCAGCCATTCTACGCTAGAGACGGTGAACACTGAAGCTTTCTTT | CASHSTLETVNTEAFF
TRBJ2-4 | . | TRBV13 | TRBD1 | 15 | TGTGCCAGCAGCCCCCTGCTGGACAGGGGTGCCATTCAGTACTTC | CASSPLLDRGAIQYF
TRBJ1-2 | few | TRBV5-1 | TRBD1 | 15 | TGCGCCAGCAGCTCGAGACAGGGCCCTAACTATGGCTACACCTTC | CASSSRQGPNYGYTF
TRBJ2-1 | few | TRBV7-7 | TRBD1 | 14 | TGTGCTAGCAGCAGGGGACAGGCCAACAATGAGCAGTTCTTC | CASSRGQANNEQFF
TRBJ1-1 | many | TRBV7-2 | . | 14 | TGTGCCAGCAGCTCTAGGACAGATGGTCGAGAAGCTTTCTTT | CASSSRTDGREAFF
TRBJ2-1 | many | TRBV20-1 | . | 13 | TGCAGCGCCGACTCCCACGAGGACAATGAGCAGTTCTTC | CSADSHEDNEQFF
TRBJ1-1 | many | TRBV5-6 | . | 11 | TGTGCCAGCAGACGAGGGACTGAAGCTTTCTTT | CASRRGTEAFF
TRBJ1-2 | many | TRBV30 | TRBD1 | 15 | TGTGCCTGGAGCGCCCCTTGGACAGGAGACTATGGCTACACCTTC | CAWSAPWTGDYGYTF
TRBJ1-2 | many | TRBV2 | . | 14 | TGTGCCAGCAGTGTCCAGGGACCTAACTATGGCTACACCTTC | CASSVQGPNYGYTF
TRBJ2-3 | few | TRBV12-3/TRBV12-4 | . | 14 | TGTGCCAGCAGTTTAAACCGGATCACAGATACGCAGTATTTT | CASSLNRITDTQYF
TRBJ2-3 | . | TRBV2 | TRBD1 | 13 | TGTGCCAGCGGCCGGGACAGAACAGATACGCAGTATTTT | CASGRDRTDTQYF
TRBJ1-2 | many | TRBV6-1 | TRBD1 | 15 | TGTGCCAGCAGTGAAGCGCCAGGGACAGATTATGGCTACACCTTC | CASSEAPGTDYGYTF
TRBJ2-7 | . | TRBV29-1 | . | 11 | TGCAGCGCACAGGGTACCTACGAGCAGTACTTC | CSAQGTYEQYF
TRBJ1-1 | few | TRBV12-3/TRBV12-4 | . | 14 | TGTGCCAGCAGTTTAAAGGGCTGGGGAACTGAAGCTTTCTTT | CASSLKGWGTEAFF
TRBJ1-2 | . | TRBV14 | . | 16 | TGTGCCAGCAGCCCGACGACAGTTTCCGTATCCTATGGCTACACCTTC | CASSPTTVSVSYGYTF
TRBJ2-7 | . | TRBV3-1 | . | 16 | TGTGCCAGCAGCCGGACAGGCTTGGGGGGATTCTACGAGCAGTACTTC | CASSRTGLGGFYEQYF
TRBJ1-1 | many | TRBV20-1 | . | 14 | TGCAGTGCTGACGGGACACCCCAGAACACTGAAGCTTTCTTT | CSADGTPQNTEAFF
TRBJ1-5 | few | TRBV20-1 | . | 13 | TGCAGTGCTAGTATGGGACAAAAGGCGGCCCAGCATTTT | CSASMGQKAAQHF